Below, 2 T cell receptor beta chains from the same sample are listed, as sequenced in a study of T cell responses to AZD1222 COVID-19 vaccine. TCRdb's copy holds only in-frame clones and misses some; the assay was immunoSEQ multiplex PCR. The sample has some 190,000 clones; 88% are singletons. Sequenced material: peripheral blood, taken on day 0 of AZD1222 vaccination. These TCRs come from an adult in good health.

This sequence joins TRBV6-6 and TRBJ1-2; perhaps TRBD1 as D (6 bases). The V end lost 5 bases, the J end lost 6 bases, and 16 bases lay between the germline ends. Germline V CDR1 and CDR2: MNHNY, SVGAGI (reference sequence). The CDR3 runs 14 residues. Written as DNA, the CDR3 is TGTGCCAGCAGTACAACGACAGGAGCAAATGGCTACACCTTC. This translates into CASSTTTGANGYTF.

J is TRBJ1-2 and V is TRBV28, with D unclear. Per germline, CDR1 MDHEN and CDR2 SYDVKM. The V gene lost 6 bases and the J gene lost 5 bases, with 13 bases spanning the gap. The CDR3 is 13 amino acids. The CDR3 region is CASRGARDYGYTF. In nucleotides, the CDR3 is TGTGCCAGCAGGGGCGCGAGGGATTATGGCTACACCTTC.